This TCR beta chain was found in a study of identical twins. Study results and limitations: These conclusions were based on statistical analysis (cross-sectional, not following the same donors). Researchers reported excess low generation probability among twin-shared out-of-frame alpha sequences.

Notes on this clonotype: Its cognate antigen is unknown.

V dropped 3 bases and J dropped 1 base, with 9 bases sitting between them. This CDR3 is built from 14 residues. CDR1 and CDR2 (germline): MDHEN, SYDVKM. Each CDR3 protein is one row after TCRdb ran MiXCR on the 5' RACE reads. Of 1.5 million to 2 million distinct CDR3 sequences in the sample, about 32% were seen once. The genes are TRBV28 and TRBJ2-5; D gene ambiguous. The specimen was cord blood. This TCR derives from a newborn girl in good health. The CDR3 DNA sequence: TGTGCCAGCAGTTTTTACGGAACCCAAGAGACCCAGTACTTC. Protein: CASSFYGTQETQYF.